This T cell receptor (beta chain) was captured in a study of cytomegalovirus exposure and HLA in healthy donors. The approximately 120-subject validation cohort, separate from the approximately 670-subject first cohort, included the donors. Concerning this clone: What it recognizes is unknown.

Only in-frame clones appear in the TCRdb table, and some are missing; sequencing was by immunoSEQ multiplex PCR. Of more than 300,000 clones in the sample, more than 80% were seen once. The CDR3 spans 14 residues. Trimming left V 5 bases short and J 1 base short, with 11 bases between. CDR1 is SGHTA and CDR2 is FQGNSA in the germline V gene. General study points: The investigators catalogued 164 TCR beta chains as cytomegalovirus-associated.

The TCR comes from a woman between 18 and 29 years old in good health and CMV-seronegative. Sequencing was performed on PBMCs. V gene TRBV7-2 combines with J gene TRBJ1-1; no clear D. The CDR3 coding sequence is TGTGCCAGCAGCCCCGGTAGACAGAACACTGAAGCTTTCTTT. Translated, it gives CASSPGRQNTEAFF.